What follows are 16 T cell receptor beta chains derived from one specimen sequenced in a study of shared clonotypes between healthy human individuals. Some clones are missing from TCRdb's copy, which holds only in-frame ones; the method was immunoSEQ multiplex PCR. The sample carries about 2 million clones, 85% to 95% recorded once. Sequencing input: naive CD4+ T cells sorted from blood. The subset denotes: CD45RA+ positively selected. These TCRs come from a man in his late teens or twenties in good health.

V usage is TRBV6-5 and J usage is TRBJ2-7; maybe TRBD2 (6 bases). The CDR3 totals 15 residues. From germline, CDR1 is MNHEY and CDR2 SVGAGI. The V and J ends lost 0 bases and 3 bases respectively, with 12 bases between them. CDR3 nucleotides: TGTGCCAGCAGTTACTCGAACGGCGGGGTCTACGAGCAGTACTTC. It translates to CASSYSNGGVYEQYF.

The chain links TRBV2 to TRBJ1-1, with no clear D. Germline loops: CDR1 SNHLY, CDR2 FYNNEI. The V end was cut by 7 bases, the J end by 4 bases, with 13 bases between. CDR3 size: 13 residues. DNA for the CDR3: TGTGCCAGCATGACGGACCTGGGCACTGAAGCTTTCTTT. Protein: CASMTDLGTEAFF.

CDR3 in amino acids: CASSSEQAPKTF. The CDR3 DNA follows: TGCGCCAGCAGCTCTGAACAGGCGCCCAAAACCTTC. The chain recombines TRBV5-1 with TRBJ1-2; possibly TRBD1 for D (5 bases). Trimming stripped 3 bases from V and 14 bases from J, with 17 bases between. Germline V gene sequence: CDR1 SGHRS, CDR2 YFSETQ. The CDR3 extends over 12 amino acids.

The chain joins TRBV5-1 to TRBJ2-7; TRBD2 matches 8 bases. The germline V gene encodes CDR1 SGHRS and CDR2 YFSETQ. The CDR3 length is 14 residues. The junction had 2 bases not matched to a gene; V was cut back by 0 bases and J by 3 bases. CDR3 bases: TGCGCCAGCAGCTTGGCGGGGGGGCACTACGAGCAGTACTTC. Its protein product is CASSLAGGHYEQYF.

The V and J genes are TRBV9 and TRBJ2-1, with D perhaps assigned TRBD1 or TRBD2 (5 bases each). The V gene lost 4 bases and the J gene lost 7 bases, with 15 bases spanning the gap. The germline V gene encodes CDR1 SGDLS and CDR2 YYNGEE. The CDR3 loop spans 14 amino acids. The CDR3 protein is CASSPTGTQNEQFF. The CDR3 nucleotides are TGTGCCAGCAGCCCAACCGGGACCCAAAATGAGCAGTTCTTC.

The chain links TRBV27 to TRBJ2-5; D may be TRBD2 (6 bases). The CDR3 contains 15 residues. With 3 bases removed from V and 2 bases from J, the gap between germline ends came to 13 bases. From germline, CDR1 is MNHEY and CDR2 SMNVEV (reference sequence). The CDR3 loop is CASSFLGTAQETQYF. CDR3 bases: TGTGCCAGCAGTTTTCTTGGGACTGCACAAGAGACCCAGTACTTC.

About this clone itself: Other DNA sequences in this specimen translate into the identical CDR3. This rearrangement joins TRBV27 to TRBJ1-1; no clear D. Germline-derived CDR1 and CDR2 are MNHEY and SMNVEV (reference sequence). The CDR3 is made up of 13 amino acids. Trimming cost V 2 bases and J 2 bases, with 6 bases left between them. The CDR3 is CASSLRQNTEAFF. DNA for the CDR3: TGTGCCAGCAGTTTACGACAAAACACTGAAGCTTTCTTT.

Comments on this clone: Other DNA sequences within the sample encode an identical CDR3. The chain combines TRBV5-1 with TRBJ1-1; D is unclear. The germline V and J ends were trimmed by 5 bases and 2 bases, with 10 bases remaining between them. The CDR3 is 13 residues long. CDR1 SGHRS and CDR2 YFSETQ come from the germline V gene. The CDR3 DNA reads TGCGCCAGCAGTTTAAGACCCAACACTGAAGCTTTCTTT. It translates to CASSLRPNTEAFF.

The J gene is TRBJ2-2, the V gene TRBV10-3; perhaps TRBD1 as D (5 bases). The CDR3 covers 17 residues. V lost 2 bases to trimming and J lost 1 base, with 14 bases between them. Germline lookup yields CDR1 ENHRY and CDR2 SYGVKD. CDR3 bases: TGTGCCATCAGTGAGCGTCAGGGCAACTTGAACACCGGGGAGCTGTTTTTT. Translating it yields CAISERQGNLNTGELFF.

This rearrangement joins TRBV30 to TRBJ1-2; D ambiguous. The germline gives CDR1 GTSNPN, CDR2 SVGIG (reference sequence). This CDR3 is 12 amino acids long. Trimming cost V 3 bases and J 3 bases, with 8 bases left between them. The chain's CDR3 is CAWRPSHYGYTF. The DNA for the CDR3 is TGTGCCTGGAGGCCCTCGCACTATGGCTACACCTTC.

The CDR3 is CAISDARGAQETQYF. The DNA for the CDR3 is TGTGCCATCAGTGATGCGCGGGGGGCCCAAGAGACCCAGTACTTC. This sequence joins TRBV10-3 and TRBJ2-5, with 8 bases aligning to TRBD2. This CDR3 spans 15 amino acids. CDR1 is ENHRY and CDR2 is SYGVKD in the germline V gene. The V and J ends lost 3 bases and 1 base, in that order; junction bases with no gene match: 4.

The gene calls are TRBV30 and TRBJ2-7, with 8 bases identical to TRBD1. The CDR3 is 12 amino acids. The V gene end was trimmed by 4 bases and the J gene end by 6 bases; junction bases not matched to a gene: 5. Germline V gene lookup returns CDR1 GTSNPN and CDR2 SVGIG (reference sequence). The CDR3, as DNA: TGTGCCTGGACTGACAGGGGAGGCGAGCAGTACTTC. Encoded protein: CAWTDRGGEQYF.

The sample holds one count of this clone. The chain links TRBV7-9 to TRBJ1-4, with D unresolved. This CDR3 region has 14 residues. Germline V gives CDR1 SEHNR, CDR2 FQNEAQ (reference sequence). V was trimmed by 3 bases and J by 4 bases, leaving 9 bases between them. The CDR3 sequence is CASSFLGSNEKLFF. In DNA, the CDR3 is TGTGCCAGCAGCTTTTTGGGGAGTAATGAAAAACTGTTTTTT.

This clone appeared once. CDR3 DNA: TGTGCCAGCAGTTTACTCATTGTCGAGGGAAGGGCAACTAATGAAAAACTGTTTTTT. The encoded protein is CASSLLIVEGRATNEKLFF. The V and J genes are TRBV28 and TRBJ1-4; D unclear. Trimming took off 2 bases at V and 0 bases at J, with 19 bases between the two ends. There are 19 residues in the CDR3. Germline V lookup: CDR1 MDHEN, CDR2 SYDVKM.

This clone has just one count. The chain combines TRBV6-1 with TRBJ1-2, with D perhaps matching TRBD1 (6 bases). This CDR3 contains 14 residues. V gave up 5 bases and J gave up 7 bases, with 17 bases separating them. CDR1 is MNHNS, CDR2 SASEGT, per germline. The CDR3 coding sequence is TGTGCCAGCAGTAATGGACAGCGAGACGGTGGCTACACCTTC. Translated, it gives CASSNGQRDGGYTF.

The chain uses TRBV30 and TRBJ2-7, with D possibly called TRBD1 or TRBD2 (6 bases each). The CDR3 loop spans 11 amino acids. Germline V gene sequence: CDR1 GTSNPN, CDR2 SVGIG (reference sequence). V lost 5 bases and J lost 4, with 9 bases in between. CDR3 in amino acids: CAWQGGYEQYF. The CDR3 DNA is TGTGCCTGGCAAGGGGGGTACGAGCAGTACTTC.